This T cell receptor beta chain was sequenced in a study of T cell responses to AZD1222 COVID-19 vaccine. Study-level results: Every sample of the repertoires postdated the peak T cell response.

Some clones are missing from TCRdb's copy, which holds only in-frame ones; the method was immunoSEQ multiplex PCR. This sample yields about 100,000 clones, of which about 86% are seen a single time; around 3.2% belongs to the top ten. The germline gives CDR1 MDHEN, CDR2 SYDVKM. Trimming cost V 2 bases and J 5 bases; bases outside gene matches: 3. CDR3 length equals 14 residues. This clone was detected a few times. As yet, its antigen is unknown. V usage is TRBV28 and J usage is TRBJ1-5; 7 positions match TRBD1. The receptor comes from an adult in good health. Material: peripheral blood, obtained on day 0 of AZD1222 vaccination. In nucleotides, the CDR3 is TGTGCCAGCAGTTTAGGACAGGCCCATCAGCCCCAGCATTTT. Its translation is CASSLGQAHQPQHF.